The rows below give T cell receptor beta chains drawn from one sample of a study of blood T cell repertoires in COVID-19. Profiling relied on immunoSEQ multiplex PCR, and the TCRdb table lists in-frame clones only, not all of them. The table includes around 270,000 clones, approximately 86% detected once. Sequenced material: peripheral blood. The receptors here all came from a man aged 25 to 40 with active or convalescent COVID-19. CDR3s include the opening cysteine and the closing phenylalanine or tryptophan. Each record gives: clone size, V gene, J gene, D gene, CDR3 DNA, CDR3 protein. The D gene is left open where the match is weak. The listing skips clone size in some rows; elsewhere it reads once, few, many or a size class.

-,TRBV9,TRBJ1-2,TRBD1,TGTGCCAGCAGCGTCCGACAGGGGGCAGACTATGGCTACACCTTC,CASSVRQGADYGYTF
-,TRBV7-2,TRBJ1-2,TRBD1,TGTGCCAGCAGCGCCGGGACAGGGCCTCAAGGCTATGGCTACACCTTC,CASSAGTGPQGYGYTF
-,TRBV19,TRBJ2-4,-,TGTACCAGTAGTATGGGAGCTAGTAGCATTCAGTACTTC,CTSSMGASSIQYF
-,TRBV6-5,TRBJ1-2,-,TGTGCCAGCAGTTCCGTAGCTGGCTACACCTTC,CASSSVAGYTF
-,TRBV29-1,TRBJ1-5,-,TGCAGCGTTGCCCGGGAATCGGAATGTAGCAATCAGCCCCAGCATTTT,CSVARESECSNQPQHF
-,TRBV25-1,TRBJ1-2,TRBD1,TGTGCCAGTTCCGAGGGGGCCTATGGCTACACCTTC,CASSEGAYGYTF
few,TRBV9,TRBJ1-6,TRBD1,TGTGCCAGCAGCGAGGGGACAGGCACACCCCTCCACTTT,CASSEGTGTPLHF
-,TRBV29-1,TRBJ2-7,-,TGCAGCGTCCAAGCCCCCAATTACGAGCAGTACTTC,CSVQAPNYEQYF
once,TRBV5-4,TRBJ1-4,-,TGTGCCAGCAGCTTGACCGGGACTCAAAATGAAAAACTGTTTTTT,CASSLTGTQNEKLFF
-,TRBV5-6,TRBJ2-5,TRBD2,TGTGCCAGCAGCCGCAGCCTAGCGGGGGGGCTGAAGACCCAGTACTTC,CASSRSLAGGLKTQYF
-,TRBV2,TRBJ1-2,-,TGTGCCAGCAGGCAATACGGTACGGCGGGGGCTAACTATGGCTACACCTTC,CASRQYGTAGANYGYTF
-,TRBV5-1,TRBJ1-1,-,TGCGCCAGCAGCTTGGGATGGGGGGAGAACACTGAAGCTTTCTTT,CASSLGWGENTEAFF
-,TRBV12-3/TRBV12-4,TRBJ2-1,-,TGTGCCAGCAGTTTCCAGGGAAATGAGCAGTTCTTC,CASSFQGNEQFF
-,TRBV5-4,TRBJ1-2,-,TGTGCCAGCAGCCGAAGGACAGACAACTATGGCTACACCTTC,CASSRRTDNYGYTF
-,TRBV5-1,TRBJ2-5,TRBD1,TGCGCCAGCAGCTTACAGGGGGCGGAGACCCAGTACTTC,CASSLQGAETQYF
-,TRBV30,TRBJ2-7,TRBD2,TGTGCCTGGAGCTTGGGGGGGACGTACGAGCAGTACTTC,CAWSLGGTYEQYF
-,TRBV6-5,TRBJ1-5,TRBD1,TGTGCCAGCAGGTGGGCAGGGGGTCAGCCCCAGCATTTT,CASRWAGGQPQHF
-,TRBV4-3,TRBJ1-4,TRBD1,TGCGCCAGCAGCCAAGCGGGCTTGGGACAGGAGAATGAAAAACTGTTTTTT,CASSQAGLGQENEKLFF
-,TRBV10-2,TRBJ1-3,-,TGCGCCAGCAGTGAGCAGGGTTCTGGAAACACCATATATTTT,CASSEQGSGNTIYF
-,TRBV7-2,TRBJ2-3,TRBD2,TGTGCCAGCAGCTTGGGAGCGGGGGCCTACACAGATACGCAGTATTTT,CASSLGAGAYTDTQYF
-,TRBV5-1,TRBJ2-3,TRBD1,TGCGCCAGCAGCTTGGGAGGGGGACAGTTTAGCACAGATACGCAGTATTTT,CASSLGGGQFSTDTQYF
-,TRBV6-2/TRBV6-3,TRBJ2-2,-,TGTGCCAGCAGCCCTCACGGGGAGCTGTTTTTT,CASSPHGELFF
-,TRBV11-2,TRBJ2-1,-,TGTGCCAGCAGCTTAGCTGGGGGCGGAAACAATGAGCAGTTCTTC,CASSLAGGGNNEQFF
once,TRBV29-1,TRBJ1-2,-,TGCAGCGTTGATGCGGGACTCCGCTACACCTTC,CSVDAGLRYTF
-,TRBV3-1/TRBV3-2,TRBJ2-1,-,TGTGCCAGCAGCTCCGCGGTTGTAAATGAGCAGTTCTTC,CASSSAVVNEQFF
few,TRBV7-8,TRBJ2-3,-,TGTGCCAGCAGCTTAGCGCGGGTAAAAAACACAGATACGCAGTATTTT,CASSLARVKNTDTQYF
few,TRBV4-2,TRBJ2-7,TRBD2,TGTGCCAGCAGCCAAGATGGGGAGCGGGGCCGCTACGAGCAGTACTTC,CASSQDGERGRYEQYF
-,TRBV6-8,TRBJ2-5,TRBD2,TGTGCCAGCAGTTACCGGGAAGGGGTAGCGGGCCAACTGGAGACCCAGTACTTC,CASSYREGVAGQLETQYF
-,TRBV13,TRBJ1-4,-,TGTGCCAGCACCACGACCCCTAGAACTAATGAAAAACTGTTTTTT,CASTTTPRTNEKLFF
few,TRBV19,TRBJ1-2,TRBD1,TGTGCCAGTAGTAGGGACAGGGCGTACTATGGCTACACCTTC,CASSRDRAYYGYTF
-,TRBV18,TRBJ1-1,-,TGTGCCAGCTCTATTGGAGCGAACACTGAAGCTTTCTTT,CASSIGANTEAFF
-,TRBV4-1,TRBJ1-6,-,TGCGCCAGCAGCCATCCCGGGGGGGGGCGTAATTCACCCCTCCACTTT,CASSHPGGGRNSPLHF
-,TRBV29-1,TRBJ2-7,-,TGCAGCGTCCCCTTTGGTGTTGGGCGCCACGAGCAGTACTTC,CSVPFGVGRHEQYF
-,TRBV4-2,TRBJ1-1,-,TGTGCCAGCAGCCAACTGACAGGAAACACTGAAGCTTTCTTT,CASSQLTGNTEAFF
-,TRBV24-1,TRBJ2-1,-,TGTGCCACCTCTAGTCTCAATGAGCAGTTCTTC,CATSSLNEQFF
-,TRBV5-8,TRBJ1-1,-,TGTGCCAGCAGCAGGTTCACCGGGACAATGAACACTGAAGCTTTCTTT,CASSRFTGTMNTEAFF
once,TRBV29-1,TRBJ1-2,-,TGCAGCGTTGAGGCACGAGCGGTCACCTTC,CSVEARAVTF
-,TRBV5-6,TRBJ1-6,-,TGTGCCAGCAGCTTGGCCTTGCGGGGCTCCTATAATTCACCCCTCCACTTT,CASSLALRGSYNSPLHF
-,TRBV4-1,TRBJ1-5,-,TGCGCCAGCAGCCAAGATGGGGCACCCGATCAGCCCCAGCATTTT,CASSQDGAPDQPQHF
-,TRBV19,TRBJ1-6,-,TGTGCCAGTAGTGAACAGAATAATTCACCCCTCCACTTT,CASSEQNNSPLHF
once,TRBV3-1/TRBV3-2,TRBJ2-3,TRBD2,TGTGCCAGCAGCCTTATGGGGGGGGGCACAGATACGCAGTATTTT,CASSLMGGGTDTQYF
-,TRBV6-1,TRBJ1-5,TRBD1,TGTGCCAGCAGTGAAAAACAGGGGAGGAATCAGCCCCAGCATTTT,CASSEKQGRNQPQHF
-,TRBV29-1,TRBJ2-3,-,TGCAGCACCGAAGGAGCTCAGGGAGGAGATACGCAGTATTTT,CSTEGAQGGDTQYF
-,TRBV19,TRBJ1-5,-,TGTGCCAGTAGGATATGGGATACCGGGGTGTTAGGGCAGAGCAATCAGCCCCAGCATTTT,CASRIWDTGVLGQSNQPQHF
-,TRBV11-2,TRBJ2-7,TRBD1,TGTGCCAGCAGCTTAGAAGAGGGGTTAAGGGGGCGCCCCTACGAGCAGTACTTC,CASSLEEGLRGRPYEQYF
-,TRBV29-1,TRBJ1-1,-,TGCAGCGTTGAAGATAGCATGGAAGCTTTCTTT,CSVEDSMEAFF
-,TRBV6-5,TRBJ1-6,-,TGTGCCAGCAGTTACGCACTAGTTAATTCACCCCTCCACTTT,CASSYALVNSPLHF
-,TRBV6-2/TRBV6-3,TRBJ2-3,-,TGTGCCAGCAGTTATTATTTCGGGGGGCGTACCACAGATACGCAGTATTTT,CASSYYFGGRTTDTQYF
once,TRBV7-6,TRBJ2-5,-,TGTGCCAGCAGCTTTGTTCCCAACGGTCAAGAGACCCAGTACTTC,CASSFVPNGQETQYF
-,TRBV28,TRBJ2-2,-,TGTGCCAGCAGGCTCCCCGGGACCGGGGAGCTGTTTTTT,CASRLPGTGELFF
-,TRBV15,TRBJ2-7,TRBD2,TGTGCCACCAGCTCCGGGACTAGCGGGGGGGGGCAAATTACCTACGAGCAGTACTTC,CATSSGTSGGGQITYEQYF
-,TRBV5-1,TRBJ2-3,-,TGCGCCAGCAGCTTGGGTGGGAGGTGGAGCACAGATACGCAGTATTTT,CASSLGGRWSTDTQYF
-,TRBV19,TRBJ1-3,TRBD1,TGTGCCAGTAGCAAAAGGACAGGCAACTCTGGAAACACCATATATTTT,CASSKRTGNSGNTIYF